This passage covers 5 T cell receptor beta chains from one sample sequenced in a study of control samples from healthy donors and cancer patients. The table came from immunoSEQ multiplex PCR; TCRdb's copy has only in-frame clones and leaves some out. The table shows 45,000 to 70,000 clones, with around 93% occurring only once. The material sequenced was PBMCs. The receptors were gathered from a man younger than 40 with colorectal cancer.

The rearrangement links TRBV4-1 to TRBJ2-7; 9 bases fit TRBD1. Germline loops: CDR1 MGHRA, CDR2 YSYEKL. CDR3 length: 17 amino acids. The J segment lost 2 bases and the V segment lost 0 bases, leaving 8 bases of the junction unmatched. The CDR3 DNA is TGCGCCAGCAGCCAAGACTTAACAGGGGGCTTGCCCTACGAGCAGTACTTC. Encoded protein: CASSQDLTGGLPYEQYF.

The CDR3 bases are TGTGCCAGCAGTCCGGTAATTTCTAACTATGGCTACACCTTC. Translating gives CASSPVISNYGYTF. The chain joins TRBV6-5 to TRBJ1-2; D remains unclear. The CDR3 has 14 residues. The ends were cut back, 5 bases at V and 0 bases at J, with 10 bases in the middle. The germline gives CDR1 MNHEY, CDR2 SVGAGI.

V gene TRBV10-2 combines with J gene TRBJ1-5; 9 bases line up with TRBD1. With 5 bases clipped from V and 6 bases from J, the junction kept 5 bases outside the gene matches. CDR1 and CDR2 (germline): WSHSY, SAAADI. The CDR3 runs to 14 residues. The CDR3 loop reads CASSTTGGGQPQHF. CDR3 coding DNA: TGCGCCAGCAGTACTACAGGGGGCGGTCAGCCCCAGCATTTT.

The CDR3 coding sequence is TGTGCCAGCAGCCGGGGACACCCTTCACCTGGAAACACCATATATTTT. It codes for CASSRGHPSPGNTIYF. The rearrangement joins TRBV7-6 to TRBJ1-3, with a tentative D call TRBD1 (6 bases). Per the germline V gene, CDR1 is SGHVS and CDR2 is FNYEAQ. Trimming shortened V by 5 bases and J by 2 bases, and 16 bases separated the two germline ends. The CDR3 runs 16 residues.

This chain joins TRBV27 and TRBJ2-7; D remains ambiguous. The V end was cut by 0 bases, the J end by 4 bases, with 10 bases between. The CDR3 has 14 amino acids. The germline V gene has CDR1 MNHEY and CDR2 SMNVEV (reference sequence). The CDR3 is CASSLSGKLYEQYF. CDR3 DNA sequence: TGTGCCAGCAGTTTATCGGGGAAGCTTTACGAGCAGTACTTC.